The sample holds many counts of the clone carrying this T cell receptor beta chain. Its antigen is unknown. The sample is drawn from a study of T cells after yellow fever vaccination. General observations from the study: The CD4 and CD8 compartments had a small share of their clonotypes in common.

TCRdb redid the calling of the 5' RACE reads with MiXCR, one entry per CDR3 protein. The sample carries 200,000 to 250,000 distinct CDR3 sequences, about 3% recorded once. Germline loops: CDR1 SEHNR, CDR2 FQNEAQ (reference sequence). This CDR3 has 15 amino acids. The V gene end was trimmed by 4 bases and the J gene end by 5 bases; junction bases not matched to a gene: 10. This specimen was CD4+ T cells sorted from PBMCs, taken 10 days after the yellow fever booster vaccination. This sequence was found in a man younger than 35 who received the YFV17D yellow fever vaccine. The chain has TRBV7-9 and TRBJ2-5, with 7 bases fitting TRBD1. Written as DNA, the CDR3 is TGTGCCAGCAGCTCGAATCCGGGACAGAGGGAGACCCAGTACTTC. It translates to CASSSNPGQRETQYF.